What follows are 21 T cell receptor beta chains derived from one specimen sequenced in a study of tumor-infiltrating lymphocytes in primary liver carcinoma. Germline DNA was also extracted, while the blood RNA originated from unsorted whole blood. A constant-region primer primed TCR beta cDNA synthesis from 450 to 550 ng of total RNA. Construction of TCR beta libraries relied on three successive nested multiplex PCR rounds employing slightly modified ARM-PCR. In the first two PCR rounds, TRBV1-TRBV30 forward primers were paired with a C-beta reverse primer, and each round lasted roughly 10 cycles. TCRdb called the multiplex PCR reads again in MiXCR, with one record for every CDR3 protein. The table shows 300,000 to 350,000 distinct CDR3 sequences, with 50% to 60% occurring only once. Specimen: peripheral blood. Receptor source: a woman younger than 45 with primary liver carcinoma and hepatitis B virus infection.

This clonotype turned up a few times. The V gene is TRBV14, the J gene TRBJ2-2; D remains ambiguous. V lost 2 bases and J 6 bases, leaving 13 bases between the germline ends. The CDR3 covers 15 residues. Germline lookup yields CDR1 SGHDN and CDR2 FVKESK. The CDR3 reads CASSQNVRAPGELFF. The CDR3 bases are TGTGCCAGCAGCCAAAATGTTCGGGCTCCCGGGGAGCTGTTTTTT.

In regard to this clonotype: This may be a read error, as it is one base from a much larger clone. V is TRBV4-2 and J is TRBJ2-3, with D uncertain. The germline gives CDR1 LGHNA, CDR2 YNFKEQ. The CDR3 sequence is 13 residues long. V lost 0 bases and J lost 0, with 1 base in between. The CDR3 here is CASSQESTDTQYF. The CDR3 DNA is TGTGCCAGCAGCCAAGAAAGCACAGATACGCAGTATTTT.

CDR3 sequence reads: CASSLMGVNTGELFF. The CDR3 DNA is TGTGCCAGCAGCTTGATGGGGGTGAATACCGGGGAGCTGTTTTTT. This sequence joins TRBV5-4 and TRBJ2-2; D possibly uses TRBD1 or TRBD2 (5 bases each). Trimming pared 1 base from V and 5 bases from J, leaving 12 bases between. CDR1 is SGHNT, CDR2 YYREEE, per germline (reference sequence). This CDR3 spans 15 amino acids.

Concerning this clonotype: With a much larger clone just one base away, this may be a read error. The rearrangement joins TRBV12-3 or TRBV12-4 to TRBJ2-5; D gene unclear. CDR3 size: 12 residues. The CDR3 DNA sequence: TGTGCCAGCAGTTCCCACCAAGAGACCCAGTGCTTC. Translating gives CASSSHQETQCF.

As concerns this clonotype: One end of the junction varies from germline; a read error may be responsible. The V gene is TRBV29-1, the J gene TRBJ1-1, with 7 bases that match TRBD1. Germline V CDR1 and CDR2: SQVTM, ANQGSEA. The CDR3 sequence is 12 residues long. The CDR3 is CSVEQGRSEAFF. CDR3 sequence (DNA): TGCAGCGTGGAACAGGGGAGGTCTGAGGCTTTCTTT.

This clonotype came up many times. The chain joins TRBV12-5 to TRBJ2-7, with D unresolved. This CDR3 region has 11 residues. Germline V CDR1 and CDR2: LGHNT, FRNRAP. CDR3 sequence (DNA): TGTGCCAGCAGCATTTCCTACGAGCAGTACTTC. Encoded protein: CASSISYEQYF.

With regard to this clonotype: At one boundary the junction diverges from the germline segment, which might be a read error. The chain combines TRBV6-2 or TRBV6-3 with TRBJ1-5; no clear D gene. This CDR3 spans 12 amino acids. Germline V gene sequence: CDR1 MNHEY, CDR2 SVGEGT. CDR3 DNA sequence: TGTGCCAGCCGACGGGGTGATCAACCCCAGCATTTT. As protein: CASRRGDQPQHF.

Regarding this clonotype: Possible read error: a much larger clone is one base away. The gene calls are TRBV5-4 and TRBJ2-7; tentatively, D is TRBD1 (6 bases). This CDR3 is built from 13 residues. Germline lookup yields CDR1 SGHNT and CDR2 YYREEE (reference sequence). The CDR3 spells CASSSGQYYDQYF. DNA for the CDR3: TGTGCCAGCAGCTCCGGACAGTACTACGACCAGTACTTC.

Details on this clonotype: This may stem from a read error, because a much larger clone lies one nucleotide away. V usage is TRBV12-3 or TRBV12-4 and J usage is TRBJ2-5; 10 positions agree with TRBD1. The CDR3 loop spans 14 amino acids. V lost 5 bases to trimming and J lost 7 bases; unmatched junction nucleotides: 7. This CDR3 reads CASSRTGGLGTQYF. The CDR3 DNA reads TGTGCCAGCAGTCGGACAGGGGGGTTGGGGACCCAGTACTTC.

As for this clonotype: A read error may produce the germline difference seen at one junction end. This chain links TRBV11-2 with TRBJ2-1; 9 nucleotides align to TRBD2. Germline V gene lookup returns CDR1 SGHAT and CDR2 FQNNGV. This CDR3 is built from 18 residues. For the CDR3, the DNA is TGTGCCAGCGGCTTCCAAAAAAGCGGGAGGCCCTCATACAATGAGCAGTTCTTC. The encoded protein is CASGFQKSGRPSYNEQFF.

This clonotype was counted a single time. A clone one base away is much larger, so this may be a read error. The V and J genes are TRBV6-6 and TRBJ1-2; D gene uncertain. The length of the CDR3 is 12 residues. Germline V gene data show CDR1 as MNHNY and CDR2 as SVGAGI (reference sequence). The CDR3 sequence is CGSSLGGDGYTF. The CDR3 bases are TGTGGCAGCAGTTTGGGCGGGGATGGCTACACCTTC.

V usage is TRBV11-3 and J usage is TRBJ2-1; TRBD1 or TRBD2 may be the D gene (7 bases each). The V gene's germline CDR1 is SGHNT and CDR2 YENEEA. CDR3 length equals 16 residues. Between the trimmed V and J ends, which lost 1 base and 5 bases, there was a span of 15 bases. DNA of the CDR3: TGTGCCAGCAGCTTAGTACCAGGGGGGGGAGACAATGAGCAGTTCTTC. Amino acids: CASSLVPGGGDNEQFF.

This clonotype is a singleton in its sample. The rearrangement uses TRBV11-2 and TRBJ2-2, with 9 bases identical to TRBD2. The CDR3 has 16 residues. The germline CDR1 and CDR2 sequences are SGHAT and FQNNGV. Germline trimming cut 11 bases from V and 5 bases from J; bases unmatched to any gene: 15. CDR3 DNA sequence: TGTGCCGGTAGCTGGTCGGGACTAGCTTCTACCGGGGAGCTGTTTTTT. Translating gives CAGSWSGLASTGELFF.

This clonotype was counted many times. The rearrangement uses TRBV29-1 and TRBJ2-1, with D unresolved. CDR3 length: 14 amino acids. Germline V CDR1 and CDR2: SQVTM, ANQGSEA. The V end lost 5 bases, the J end lost 7 bases, and 18 bases lay between the germline ends. CDR3 sequence reads: CSVQTSRASNEQFF. The DNA of the CDR3 is TGCAGCGTTCAGACCTCCCGTGCGAGTAATGAGCAGTTCTTC.

Remarks on this clonotype: At one boundary the junction diverges from the germline segment, which might be a read error. The chain employs TRBV6-2 or TRBV6-3 and TRBJ2-5, with a weak D call TRBD2 (5 bases). Germline V CDR1 and CDR2: MNHEY, SVGEGT. The CDR3 is 14 amino acids. CDR3 in DNA: TGTGTCAGCAGTTACCGCGACGGGAAGGAGACCCAGTACTTC. It yields the protein CVSSYRDGKETQYF.

Details on this clonotype: Just one base apart from a much larger clone, this may be a read error. The V gene is TRBV5-6, the J gene TRBJ2-3; D remains unclear. Germline V gene data show CDR1 as SGHDT and CDR2 as YYEEEE. Trimming left V 5 bases short and J 3 bases short, with 13 bases between. This CDR3 spans 14 amino acids. The chain's CDR3 is CASSRISWTDTQYF. The DNA of the CDR3 is TGTGCCAGCAGTCGGATTAGCTGGACAGATACGCAGTATTTT.

This clonotype has at least ten counts. This chain uses TRBV11-2 with TRBJ2-2; 7 nucleotides line up with TRBD2. CDR1 is SGHAT, CDR2 FQNNGV, per germline. The CDR3 is 15 residues long. J lost 2 bases, V lost 3 bases, and 3 bases had no gene match. CDR3 protein: CASSFSGTNTGELFF. As DNA, the CDR3 is TGTGCCAGCAGCTTCAGCGGGACTAACACCGGGGAGCTGTTTTTT.

The CDR3 bases are TGTGCCAGCAGCCCGATCCTAGCGCTAGGCACAGATACGCAGTATTTT. Translating it yields CASSPILALGTDTQYF. The V gene is TRBV5-4, the J gene TRBJ2-3; a weak D match, TRBD2 (6 bases). Trimming removed 4 bases from V and 1 base from J, with 16 bases in between. The germline V gene encodes CDR1 SGHNT and CDR2 YYREEE (reference sequence). CDR3 length: 16 residues.

This chain connects TRBV6-6 to TRBJ1-2, with D hard to call. Trimming shortened V by 4 bases and J by 0 bases, and 12 bases separated the two germline ends. CDR3 length equals 15 residues. In germline, CDR1 is MNHNY, CDR2 SVGAGI (reference sequence). CDR3 sequence (DNA): TGTGCCAGCAGTTCCCGGGGTAGAACTAACTATGGCTACACCTTC. It encodes CASSSRGRTNYGYTF.

This clonotype was seen ten or more times. V and J are TRBV4-3 and TRBJ1-4; a weak D match, TRBD1 (5 bases). The CDR3 consists of 14 residues. Between the trimmed V and J ends, which lost 5 bases and 5 bases, there was a span of 12 bases. Germline CDR1 reads LGHNA; CDR2 reads YSLEER. In DNA form, the CDR3 reads TGCGCCAGCAGCTCACGATGGGGGAATGAAAAACTGTTTTTT. This translates into CASSSRWGNEKLFF.

This chain connects TRBV12-3 or TRBV12-4 to TRBJ2-7; 11 nucleotides line up with TRBD1. Unmatched junction bases numbered 10, after V lost 7 bases and J lost 5 bases. The length of the CDR3 is 15 residues. The CDR3 nucleotides read TGTGCCAGCAAGCTAACCGGGACAGGGGGAGACGAGCAGTACTTC. This codes for CASKLTGTGGDEQYF.